The 10 T cell receptor beta chains presented below share a single source sample, sequenced in a study of T cell repertoires in cytomegalovirus infection. Their antigens remain unidentified. Via MiXCR, TCRdb re-called the reads, giving one row per CDR3 protein. The sample yields fewer than 70,000 distinct CDR3 sequences, around 27% seen once. Source: CD8+ T cells from cultured PBMCs, taken from culture after CMV antigen stimulation. The receptors were gathered from a human donor in good health (CMV status not recorded). Some clones in this sample may be carry-over from other donors' samples.

A few counts support this clonotype. V is TRBV6-6 and J is TRBJ2-2, with 8 bases lining up with TRBD1. In germline, CDR1 is MNHNY, CDR2 SVGAGI (reference sequence). V trimming: 8 bases; J trimming: 1 base; junction bases outside the gene matches: 6. The CDR3 has 15 amino acids. CDR3 in amino acids: CASSFDRGNTGELFF. CDR3 nucleotides: TGTGCCAGCTCTTTTGACAGGGGGAACACCGGGGAGCTGTTTTTT.

This clonotype was found a few times. Written as DNA, the CDR3 is TGTGCCAGCAGCTTAGTCCGGGACAGGGCGCACGAGCAGTACTTC. This encodes CASSLVRDRAHEQYF. This sequence joins TRBV7-9 and TRBJ2-7; 9 nucleotides align to TRBD1. This CDR3 has 15 residues. Germline V gene sequence: CDR1 SEHNR, CDR2 FQNEAQ (reference sequence). V was pared by 1 base and J by 5 bases, with 6 bases of the junction left unmatched.

This clonotype was seen a few times. The rearrangement links TRBV7-9 to TRBJ2-7; D is possibly TRBD1 (6 bases). Germline V lookup: CDR1 SEHNR, CDR2 FQNEAQ (reference sequence). There are 14 residues in the CDR3. V lost 3 bases to trimming and J lost 5 bases, with 14 bases between them. The CDR3 here is CASSLWTENDEQYF. The CDR3 DNA sequence: TGTGCCAGCAGCTTGTGGACAGAGAATGACGAGCAGTACTTC.

The chain uses TRBV12-3 or TRBV12-4 and TRBJ1-1; D unresolved. The CDR3 extends over 14 amino acids. The ends were cut back, 5 bases at V and 0 bases at J, with 10 bases in the middle. CDR3 sequence (DNA): TGTGCCAGCAGTCCGGGTGGATTGAACACTGAAGCTTTCTTT. Translating gives CASSPGGLNTEAFF.

Only a few counts were recorded for this clonotype. The chain carries TRBV5-4 and TRBJ2-1, with D uncertain. The V and J ends lost 4 bases and 4 bases respectively, with 9 bases between them. In germline, CDR1 is SGHNT, CDR2 YYREEE (reference sequence). The CDR3 totals 13 residues. The CDR3 DNA reads as TGTGCCAGCAGCCCCGGGCTATACAATGAGCAGTTCTTC. Protein product: CASSPGLYNEQFF.

As concerns this clonotype: This may be a read error: a much more frequent sequence differs by one nucleotide. This sequence joins TRBV6-5 and TRBJ1-1; a weak D match, TRBD1 (5 bases). Germline CDR1 MNHEY, CDR2 SVGAGI. CDR3 length: 14 amino acids. Trimming shortened V by 10 bases and J by 4 bases, and 19 bases separated the two germline ends. CDR3: CANRPTPGGTEAFF. For the CDR3, the DNA is TGTGCCAACAGACCAACACCGGGGGGCACTGAAGCTTTCTTT.

The CDR3 here is CASRSPDRGALNTGELFF. DNA for the CDR3: TGTGCCTCTCGGAGCCCCGACCGCGGGGCCTTAAACACCGGGGAGCTGTTTTTT. The chain combines TRBV7-9 with TRBJ2-2; possibly TRBD2 for D (6 bases). The CDR3 sequence is 18 residues long. V was pared by 11 bases and J by 2 bases, with 27 bases between. Germline V lookup: CDR1 SEHNR, CDR2 FQNEAQ (reference sequence). Supplemented by reference TRBV7-9 and TRBJ2-2, the full variable domain reads DTGVSQNPRHKITKRGQNVTFRCDPISEHNRLYWYRQTLGQGPEFLTYFQNEAQLEKSRLLSDRFSAERPKGSFSTLEIQRTEQGDSAMYLCASRSPDRGALNTGELFFGEGSRLTVL.

This rearrangement joins TRBV29-1 to TRBJ2-2; D is possibly TRBD2 (7 bases). Trimming removed 3 bases from V and 5 bases from J, with 10 bases in between. Germline lookup yields CDR1 SQVTM and CDR2 ANQGSEA. The CDR3 spans 13 residues. CDR3 in amino acids: CSVDRGGTGELFF. Here the CDR3 DNA reads TGCAGCGTTGACAGGGGAGGGACCGGGGAGCTGTTTTTT.

This chain joins TRBV7-4 and TRBJ2-3, with 7 bases that match TRBD2. The CDR3 is 16 residues long. The junction had 10 bases not matched to a gene; V was cut back by 5 bases and J by 2 bases. Germline CDR1 SGHVT, CDR2 SQSDAQ. As DNA, the CDR3 is TGTGCCAGCAGCCCCCTCCGTGGGAGGGACACAGATACGCAGTATTTT. This translates into CASSPLRGRDTDTQYF. The full variable domain, its missing parts supplied by reference TRBV7-4 and TRBJ2-3, is GAGVSQSPRYKVAKRGRDVALRCDSISGHVTLYWYRQTLGQGSEVLTYSQSDAQRDKSGRPSGRFSAERPERSVSTLKIQRTEQGDSAVYLCASSPLRGRDTDTQYFGPGTRLTVL.

The rearrangement links TRBV9 to TRBJ2-5; 8 nucleotides align to TRBD2. V lost 0 bases to trimming and J lost 5 bases; unmatched junction nucleotides: 6. Germline CDR1 is SGDLS and CDR2 is YYNGEE. The CDR3 sequence is 15 residues long. CDR3 coding DNA: TGTGCCAGCAGCGTAGGAAGCGGGAGTACGGAGACCCAGTACTTC. Translated, it gives CASSVGSGSTETQYF.